A selection of T cell receptor beta chains follows, all from one sample in a study of immune evolution from preneoplasia to lung adenocarcinoma. Assay used: immunoSEQ multiplex PCR; TCRdb lists only in-frame clones, some missing. There are under 8,000 clones in the sample; over 60% occur only once, and about 8% lies in the top ten. The sequencing input was FFPE minimally invasive lung adenocarcinoma tissue. Receptor source: a person aged 55-80 years with lung adenocarcinoma. Each CDR3 is given with its conserved first and last residue. D genes are given only for firm matches. The size of a clone is reported for some rows only, either as once, few or many, or as a class for expanded clones.

TRBJ1-3	medium-sized	NA	TRBV4-1	TGCGCCAGCAGCCAAGAGGTCAAGGGTGCTGGAAACACCATATATTTT	CASSQEVKGAGNTIYF
TRBJ1-4	few	NA	TRBV5-4	TGTGCCAGCAGCCTCACCTCCAGGGCTGAAAAACTGTTTTTT	CASSLTSRAEKLFF
TRBJ2-7	NA	TRBD1	TRBV19	TGTGCCAGTACCCCGGGGACAGGGTCTACCTACGAGCAGTACTTC	CASTPGTGSTYEQYF
TRBJ2-5	NA	NA	TRBV5-1	TGCGCCAGCAGTCCCACAGGGTACCAAGAGACCCAGTACTTC	CASSPTGYQETQYF
TRBJ2-3	few	NA	TRBV28	TGTGCCAGCAGTTCCCCCTGGGGCGGTGACACAGATACGCAGTATTTT	CASSSPWGGDTDTQYF
TRBJ2-3	few	NA	TRBV5-6	TGTGCCAGCAGCTTGATACTAGGTACTAGCACAGATACGCAGTATTTT	CASSLILGTSTDTQYF
TRBJ2-3	few	TRBD2	TRBV30	TGTGCCTGGAGACCGGAACGGACTAGCTCGAATACGCAGTATTTT	CAWRPERTSSNTQYF
TRBJ2-7	NA	TRBD2	TRBV23-1	TGCGCTCACTGGGGGAGGGAACAAGGGTACTACGAGCAGTACTTC	CAHWGREQGYYEQYF
TRBJ2-3	NA	NA	TRBV11-3	TGTGCCAGCAGCCCACAGGGGGGGAATACGCAGTATTTT	CASSPQGGNTQYF
TRBJ2-5	NA	TRBD1	TRBV2	TGTGCCAGCAGTGACGGTAGGGGACAGACAGAGACCCAGTACTTC	CASSDGRGQTETQYF
TRBJ2-1	NA	TRBD1	TRBV7-9	TGTGCCAGCAGCTTAGCGCGACAGGGGAGGTACAATGAGCAGTTCTTC	CASSLARQGRYNEQFF
TRBJ1-2	NA	NA	TRBV6-4	TGTGCCAGCAGTCAGACTCCACAAGGGATCTATGGCTACACCTTC	CASSQTPQGIYGYTF
TRBJ2-1	NA	NA	TRBV7-2	TGTGCCAGCAGCTTAAAGCGGCAGTACAATGAGCAGTTCTTC	CASSLKRQYNEQFF
TRBJ1-1	few	NA	TRBV29-1	TGCAGCGTTGAAGGGGAAGCGGGCACTGAAGCTTTCTTT	CSVEGEAGTEAFF
TRBJ2-7	NA	NA	TRBV4-1	TGCGCCAGCAGCCAAGTCGCCCCTCCCTACGAGCAGTACTTC	CASSQVAPPYEQYF
TRBJ2-1	NA	NA	TRBV18	TGTGCCAGCTCTCCAATCCACGGACAGAAAACTAGCAGTGAGCAGTTCTTC	CASSPIHGQKTSSEQFF
TRBJ2-2	NA	TRBD2	TRBV28	TGTGCCAGCAGTGCGCCTGAGTTGCGGGAGAGGAAGAACACCGGGGAGCTGTTTTTT	CASSAPELRERKNTGELFF
TRBJ1-5	NA	NA	TRBV4-1	TGCGCCAGCAGCCAAGTGTTGACCGTTAGCAATCAGCCCCAGCATTTT	CASSQVLTVSNQPQHF
TRBJ2-1	NA	TRBD2	TRBV29-1	TGCAGCGTTGTGGCTAGCGGGAGTAGGGGTGAGCAGTTCTTC	CSVVASGSRGEQFF
TRBJ2-7	NA	NA	TRBV29-1	TGCAGCGTTGGCAGAGGGGGCTACGAGCAGTACTTC	CSVGRGGYEQYF
TRBJ2-7	NA	NA	TRBV28	TGTGCCAGCAGTTTAATCGGCCTCGAGCAGTACTTC	CASSLIGLEQYF
TRBJ2-2	NA	NA	TRBV19	TGTGCCAGTAGCCTCCTCGGGACAGCCCTTGGGGGGACCGGGGAGCTGTTTTTT	CASSLLGTALGGTGELFF
TRBJ2-2	NA	NA	TRBV29-1	TGCAGCGTTGATAGCCATACCGGGGAGCTGTTTTTT	CSVDSHTGELFF
TRBJ1-2	NA	TRBD1	TRBV5-5	TGTGCCAGCAGCGCCACAGGGACAGCTTCTTATGGCTACACCTTC	CASSATGTASYGYTF
TRBJ2-3	NA	TRBD2	TRBV5-6	TGTGCCAGCAGCTCCCTAGCGGATGCTGTGGCAGATACGCAGTATTTT	CASSSLADAVADTQYF
TRBJ2-2	few	NA	TRBV11-3	TGTGCCAGCAGCACCCGGGCAGCCGGGGAGCTGTTTTTT	CASSTRAAGELFF
TRBJ1-3	NA	NA	TRBV7-9	TGTGCCAGCAGCTCCGTAGGAAGCTCTGGAAACACCATATATTTT	CASSSVGSSGNTIYF
TRBJ2-7	NA	NA	TRBV10-2	TGCGCCAGCAGTGGAGTCAATAATCGGGGTTGGGATTACGAGCAGTACTTC	CASSGVNNRGWDYEQYF
TRBJ1-1	NA	NA	TRBV5-1	TGCGCCAGCAGCGAGAACACTGAAGCTTTCTTT	CASSENTEAFF